Listed below are T cell receptor beta chains from one sample, sequenced in a study of CXCR3 chemokines and chemotherapy response in bladder cancer. Each CDR3 protein is one row after TCRdb ran MiXCR on the PCR reads. The table records about 8,100 distinct CDR3 sequences, roughly an eighth of them present only once. The sample was acquired from a patient whose treatment included neoadjuvant chemotherapy. The receptors were gathered from a human donor with bladder cancer that responded to neoadjuvant chemotherapy. Each CDR3 is given without its conserved first and last residue. The order of the fields is V gene, J gene, CDR3 protein.

TRBV6-1	TRBJ1-1	ASSLTGANTEAF
TRBV29-1	TRBJ2-3	SVEPGPNTDTQY
TRBV6-2/TRBV6-3	TRBJ1-1	ASSSGGQVNTEAF
TRBV4-1	TRBJ1-1	ASSPGQGGDTEAF
TRBV30	TRBJ1-3	AWSVLGNTIY
TRBV19	TRBJ2-2	ASSIDPVVPGELF
TRBV28	TRBJ1-2	ASSPGGYGYT
TRBV12-3/TRBV12-4	TRBJ2-2	ASSPTGAGELF
TRBV19	TRBJ2-7	ASSRLSGINYEQY
TRBV6-5	TRBJ1-1	ASNAPQGGTEAF
TRBV11-2	TRBJ2-1	ASSLDRKRGNEQF
TRBV14	TRBJ1-2	ASSQDGRQLYGYT
TRBV7-9	TRBJ1-1	ASSSQLGTGENTEAF
TRBV5-4	TRBJ1-1	ASSSGQGRGNTEAF
TRBV6-2/TRBV6-3	TRBJ1-6	ASSYSSGHNSPLH
TRBV27	TRBJ1-2	ASSFIISGGRTNYGYT
TRBV19	TRBJ2-1	ASSLQEGSEQF
TRBV9	TRBJ2-4	ASSEGTGNIQY
TRBV12-3/TRBV12-4	TRBJ1-2	ASSLYGYGYT
TRBV2	TRBJ2-1	ASSEWGLAGAANEQF
TRBV2	TRBJ2-3	ASNYRVPHHTQY
TRBV12-3/TRBV12-4	TRBJ2-1	ASSDTPISYNEQF
TRBV7-2	TRBJ1-2	ASSPSGGDYGYT
TRBV6-1	TRBJ1-3	ASGSGVRNTIY
TRBV12-3/TRBV12-4	TRBJ2-2	ASSLIQAWNTGELF
TRBV19	TRBJ1-2	ASSAATGRYGYT
TRBV6-2/TRBV6-3	TRBJ2-3	ASSYSPSGGRYSTDTQY
TRBV6-1	TRBJ2-5	ATGMGTGQETQY
TRBV12-5	TRBJ2-5	ASGFRLEETQY
TRBV18	TRBJ1-6	ASSPTRDYNSPLH
TRBV19	TRBJ1-1	ASSIPGTINTEAF
TRBV30	TRBJ1-3	AWSRRGQGGNTIY
TRBV19	TRBJ1-5	ASETGPNQPQH
TRBV13	TRBJ2-5	ASSLERGETQY
TRBV7-9	TRBJ2-5	ASRAPGLVGETQY
TRBV20-1	TRBJ1-5	SARAPGQGFQPQH
TRBV12-3/TRBV12-4	TRBJ2-4	ASSSSPDRFKNIQY
TRBV10-3	TRBJ2-5	AIKDSGETQY
TRBV5-6	TRBJ1-1	ASSFPEAF
TRBV27	TRBJ1-5	ASGHQGASQPQH
TRBV6-6	TRBJ1-6	ASSPPGSNSPLH
TRBV24-1	TRBJ2-3	ATSDYSGGGTDTQY
TRBV27	TRBJ1-2	ASGSNWGSPQSYGYT
TRBV20-1	TRBJ1-2	SAGAGGKVTYGYT